The 21 T cell receptor beta chains reported below all come from one sample, sequenced in a study of shared clonotypes between healthy human individuals. TCRdb keeps only in-frame clones here, not all; method: immunoSEQ multiplex PCR. The sample consists of 2 million to 2.5 million clones, about nine tenths of them appearing once. The sequencing input was naive CD4+ T cells from PBMCs. Regarding subset: CD45RA+ positively selected. The receptors shown here come from a man in his late teens or twenties in good health. Some clones in this sample may be carry-over from other donors' samples.

This chain links TRBV7-7 with TRBJ2-5; tentatively, D is TRBD1 (5 bases). The germline V and J ends were trimmed by 5 bases and 4 bases, with 14 bases remaining between them. Germline CDR1 SSHAT, CDR2 FNYEAQ (reference sequence). CDR3 length equals 14 residues. CDR3 sequence reads: CASSPSRVGETQYF. In DNA, the CDR3 is TGTGCCAGCAGCCCCTCCAGGGTAGGAGAGACCCAGTACTTC.

Here the CDR3 DNA reads TGTGCCAGCAGCCACGACAGGGGACCTAACACTGAAGCTTTCTTT. This translates into CASSHDRGPNTEAFF. This chain joins TRBV4-2 and TRBJ1-1, with 8 nucleotides matching TRBD1. V lost 3 bases to trimming and J lost 2 bases; unmatched junction nucleotides: 5. This CDR3 has 15 residues. Germline V gene lookup returns CDR1 LGHNA and CDR2 YNFKEQ.

This chain links TRBV7-3 with TRBJ2-3; D unclear. The V gene lost 5 bases and the J gene lost 1 base, with 7 bases spanning the gap. Germline V gene data show CDR1 as SGHTA and CDR2 as FQGTGA. This CDR3 is 13 amino acids long. CDR3 sequence reads: CASSIFGTDTQYF. The CDR3 DNA is TGTGCCAGCAGCATATTTGGCACAGATACGCAGTATTTT.

The chain combines TRBV18 with TRBJ2-1, with D perhaps TRBD2 (6 bases). CDR3 size: 18 residues. Trimming stripped 0 bases from V and 4 bases from J, with 19 bases between. Germline V gene sequence: CDR1 KGHSH, CDR2 LQKENI. As DNA, the CDR3 is TGTGCCAGCTCACCACCGAAGCCCTCCGGGGGATTTTACAATGAGCAGTTCTTC. Protein: CASSPPKPSGGFYNEQFF. Complete variable domain (other parts from reference TRBV18 and TRBJ2-1): NAGVMQNPRHLVRRRGQEARLRCSPMKGHSHVYWYRQLPEEGLKFMVYLQKENIIDESGMPKERFSAEFPKEGPSILRIQQVVRGDSAAYFCASSPPKPSGGFYNEQFFGPGTRLTVL.

Concerning this clone: The same CDR3 also results from other DNA sequences found in this sample. The CDR3 bases are TGTGCCAGCTCACCAGGCAGGGACACTGAAGCTTTCTTT. Translation gives CASSPGRDTEAFF. The gene calls are TRBV18 and TRBJ1-1; possibly TRBD1 for D (5 bases). Germline V lookup: CDR1 KGHSH, CDR2 LQKENI. The ends were cut back, 2 bases at V and 3 bases at J, with 7 bases in the middle. This CDR3 region has 13 residues.

The chain recombines TRBV6-6 with TRBJ1-3, with 9 bases identical to TRBD1. This CDR3 region has 16 residues. Germline assignment: CDR1 MNHNY and CDR2 SVGAGI (reference sequence). V lost 5 bases and J lost 1; bases outside the gene matches: 6. The CDR3: CASSVRDRVSGNTIYF. The CDR3 DNA reads as TGTGCCAGCAGTGTAAGGGACAGGGTATCTGGAAACACCATATATTTT.

Details on this clone: Other DNA variants within this sample encode the same CDR3. The rearrangement uses TRBV28 and TRBJ2-2; no clear D. Trimming took 1 base from V and 6 from J, leaving 3 bases between them. The CDR3 has 12 amino acids. The germline CDR1 and CDR2 sequences are MDHEN and SYDVKM. In DNA, the CDR3 is TGTGCCAGCAGTTTATATGCCGGGGAGCTGTTTTTT. Translation gives CASSLYAGELFF. The whole variable domain, filled in from reference TRBV28 and TRBJ2-2, reads DVKVTQSSRYLVKRTGEKVFLECVQDMDHENMFWYRQDPGLGLRLIYFSYDVKMKEKGDIPEGYSVSREKKERFSLILESASTNQTSMYLCASSLYAGELFFGEGSRLTVL.

This chain links TRBV29-1 with TRBJ2-1; D is possibly TRBD2 (5 bases). Trimming took 7 bases from V and 9 from J, leaving 19 bases between them. This CDR3 region has 13 residues. Germline V gene data show CDR1 as SQVTM and CDR2 as ANQGSEA. The CDR3 region is CSGGEGEVGEQFF. The CDR3 DNA sequence: TGCAGCGGGGGAGAGGGAGAAGTCGGTGAGCAGTTCTTC.

The genes are TRBV18 and TRBJ2-1, with 11 positions matching TRBD2. The CDR3 length is 16 residues. Germline V gives CDR1 KGHSH, CDR2 LQKENI. V lost 3 bases to trimming and J lost 0 bases; unmatched junction nucleotides: 1. CDR3 residues: CASSPTSGSSYNEQFF. The DNA of the CDR3 is TGTGCCAGCTCACCTACTAGCGGGAGCTCCTACAATGAGCAGTTCTTC.

CDR3 DNA: TGCGCCAGCAGCCAAGAAGCTAGCCGCTCCTACAATGAGCAGTTCTTC. It translates to CASSQEASRSYNEQFF. The chain links TRBV4-1 to TRBJ2-1; D might be TRBD2 (5 bases). The germline gives CDR1 MGHRA, CDR2 YSYEKL. Trimming removed 0 bases at V and 0 bases at J, with 9 bases between. The CDR3 has 16 amino acids.

In the case of this clone: One junction end disagrees with the germline gene, perhaps due to a read error. The chain employs TRBV11-2 and TRBJ1-2; unclear D gene. This CDR3 has 11 amino acids. Per the germline V gene, CDR1 is SGHAT and CDR2 is FQNNGV. Written as DNA, the CDR3 is TGTGCCAGCAGCTTAGATAACTGGAGCTACTTC. This translates into CASSLDNWSYF.

This clone was seen once. The CDR3 DNA follows: TGCGCCAGCAGCCCGTGGACTAGCGGGAGGGTGGGATCCTACGAGCAGTACTTC. Protein product: CASSPWTSGRVGSYEQYF. This rearrangement joins TRBV5-1 to TRBJ2-7; 15 bases map to TRBD2. The CDR3 extends over 18 amino acids. The J segment lost 1 base and the V segment lost 4 bases, leaving 9 bases of the junction unmatched. Germline CDR1 is SGHRS and CDR2 is YFSETQ.

CDR3 residues: CAITQSPSTDTQYF. CDR3 DNA: TGTGCCATCACTCAAAGCCCTAGCACAGATACGCAGTATTTT. The chain has TRBV10-3 and TRBJ2-3; D unresolved. V lost 7 bases, J lost 0 bases, and 11 bases lay in between. From germline, CDR1 is ENHRY and CDR2 SYGVKD. This CDR3 spans 14 amino acids.

The chain recombines TRBV7-2 with TRBJ2-7, with 8 bases that match TRBD2. CDR1 and CDR2 (germline): SGHTA, FQGNSA. There are 13 residues in the CDR3. V trimming: 6 bases; J trimming: 3 bases; junction bases outside the gene matches: 4. The CDR3 spells CASRSGTSYEQYF. The CDR3, as DNA: TGTGCCAGCAGATCCGGGACTAGCTACGAGCAGTACTTC.

V is TRBV2 and J is TRBJ2-2, with D hard to call. The CDR3 loop spans 14 amino acids. The germline V gene encodes CDR1 SNHLY and CDR2 FYNNEI. Trimming stripped 7 bases from V and 0 bases from J, with 9 bases between. The CDR3 DNA sequence: TGTGCCAGCACCGCCCCCACGAACACCGGGGAGCTGTTTTTT. Its protein is CASTAPTNTGELFF.

The chain's CDR3 is CASSTIIGVYEQYF. The CDR3 DNA is TGTGCCAGCAGCACGATAATAGGGGTATACGAGCAGTACTTC. V and J are TRBV11-2 and TRBJ2-7; D might be TRBD1 (5 bases). Germline CDR1 reads SGHAT; CDR2 reads FQNNGV. This CDR3 has 14 amino acids. Trimming took off 5 bases at V and 4 bases at J, with 15 bases between the two ends.

The chain joins TRBV30 to TRBJ1-1, with D possibly being TRBD1 (5 bases). Per the germline V gene, CDR1 is GTSNPN and CDR2 is SVGIG (reference sequence). The CDR3 is 16 amino acids. V shed 3 bases and J shed 5 bases, with 22 bases lying between them. The CDR3 DNA sequence: TGTGCCTGGAGGGGAAGGCGTACTAGACAGTTAACTGAAGCTTTCTTT. Protein sequence: CAWRGRRTRQLTEAFF. The full variable domain, completed using reference TRBV30 and TRBJ1-1, is SQTIHQWPATLVQPVGSPLSLECTVEGTSNPNLYWYRQAAGRGLQLLFYSVGIGQISSEVPQNLSASRPQDRQFILSSKKLLLSDSGFYLCAWRGRRTRQLTEAFFGQGTRLTVV.

The rearrangement joins TRBV6-1 to TRBJ1-4; 10 bases are shared with TRBD1. Germline V lookup: CDR1 MNHNS, CDR2 SASEGT. The CDR3 extends over 15 amino acids. J gave up 6 bases and V 3 bases, and 4 bases lay outside the gene matches. The CDR3 region is CASSDLGQGYEKLFF. In DNA, the CDR3 is TGTGCCAGCAGTGACTTGGGACAGGGGTATGAAAAACTGTTTTTT.

The gene calls are TRBV19 and TRBJ2-5; 9 bases map to TRBD2. V shed 4 bases, J shed 2 bases, and the junction held 2 bases outside the gene matches. CDR1 and CDR2 (germline): LNHDA, SQIVND (reference sequence). This CDR3 is built from 14 residues. The CDR3 DNA follows: TGTGCCAGTAGTAACCTAGCGGGACAAGAGACCCAGTACTTC. Its translation: CASSNLAGQETQYF.

This clone has a single count. The J gene is TRBJ1-4, the V gene TRBV25-1, with 10 nucleotides matching TRBD1. The CDR3 extends over 14 amino acids. Per the germline V gene, CDR1 is MGHDK and CDR2 is SYGVNS. J gave up 7 bases and V 8 bases, and 7 bases lay outside the gene matches. CDR3 in DNA: TGTGCCAGCGGGGACAGGGGCATTCGTGAAAAACTGTTTTTT. Its translation: CASGDRGIREKLFF.

This chain uses TRBV25-1 with TRBJ1-2, with D unclear. The V and J ends lost 5 bases and 3 bases respectively, with 7 bases between them. The CDR3 runs 12 residues. Germline assignment: CDR1 MGHDK and CDR2 SYGVNS. The CDR3 region has the DNA TGTGCCAGCAGTCCAGGAGACTATGGCTACACCTTC. Protein product: CASSPGDYGYTF.